The 27 T cell receptor beta chains listed next were all sequenced from one sample in a study of PD-1 blockade in mismatch repair-deficient tumors. Method: immunoSEQ multiplex PCR; TCRdb's copy keeps in-frame clones and lacks some. The sample lists 40,000 or so clones; 75% to 90% were seen once. The starting material was PBMCs, obtained 38 to 40 weeks after starting pembrolizumab. The receptors come from an adult with mismatch repair-deficient cancer.

The chain combines TRBV9 with TRBJ1-2, with D perhaps matching TRBD1 (6 bases). The CDR3 runs 15 residues. CDR1 is SGDLS and CDR2 is YYNGEE in the germline V gene. The V end was cut by 4 bases, the J end by 2 bases, with 15 bases between. Here the CDR3 DNA reads TGTGCCAGCAGCTTCCGACAGGACGAGAACTATGGCTACACCTTC. This gives the protein CASSFRQDENYGYTF.

A few counts support this clone. The J gene is TRBJ2-7, the V gene TRBV28; D is unresolved. The CDR3 extends over 11 amino acids. The V gene's germline CDR1 is MDHEN and CDR2 SYDVKM. V shed 6 bases and J shed 3 bases, with 6 bases lying between them. CDR3 residues: CASSSVYEQYF. The CDR3 nucleotides are TGTGCCAGCAGCTCGGTCTACGAGCAGTACTTC. The complete variable domain, with remaining parts taken from reference TRBV28 and TRBJ2-7, reads DVKVTQSSRYLVKRTGEKVFLECVQDMDHENMFWYRQDPGLGLRLIYFSYDVKMKEKGDIPEGYSVSREKKERFSLILESASTNQTSMYLCASSSVYEQYFGPGTRLTVT.

The chain is built from TRBV5-1 and TRBJ1-6; D not resolved. In germline, CDR1 is SGHRS, CDR2 YFSETQ. This CDR3 comprises 15 residues. V dropped 1 base and J dropped 4 bases, with 9 bases sitting between them. The CDR3 here is CASSLSADYNSPLHF. Written as DNA, the CDR3 is TGCGCCAGCAGCTTGTCAGCGGATTATAATTCACCCCTCCACTTT.

The genes are TRBV7-9 and TRBJ2-2; 8 bases are shared with TRBD2. Looked up from germline, CDR1 is SEHNR and CDR2 is FQNEAQ (reference sequence). Unmatched junction bases numbered 10, after V lost 1 base and J lost 3 bases. This CDR3 is built from 18 residues. The CDR3, as DNA: TGTGCCAGCAGCTTAGAAGACGGGAGGGCCAGTGACACCGGGGAGCTGTTTTTT. Protein: CASSLEDGRASDTGELFF.

CDR3 sequence: CASSSQGGEKLFF. CDR3 coding DNA: TGTGCCAGCAGTTCACAGGGGGGTGAAAAACTGTTTTTT. The V gene is TRBV6-5, the J gene TRBJ1-4; 8 bases align to TRBD1. CDR1 MNHEY and CDR2 SVGAGI come from the germline V gene. The trim removed 4 bases at V and 7 bases at J, leaving 2 bases unmatched. The CDR3 contains 13 residues.

The rearrangement uses TRBV7-9 and TRBJ1-1, with D uncertain. Germline CDR1 and CDR2: SEHNR and FQNEAQ (reference sequence). Trimming stripped 2 bases from V and 0 bases from J, with 7 bases between. This CDR3 region has 14 residues. The CDR3 region is CASSLTDVNTEAFF. CDR3 bases: TGTGCCAGCAGCTTAACAGACGTGAACACTGAAGCTTTCTTT.

The chain carries TRBV27 and TRBJ2-1, with D unresolved. Deletions cut 6 bases from V and 7 bases from J, with 7 bases between. This CDR3 region has 11 residues. Germline lookup yields CDR1 MNHEY and CDR2 SMNVEV (reference sequence). CDR3 protein: CASSVLNEQFF. The CDR3 coding sequence is TGTGCCAGCAGCGTATTGAATGAGCAGTTCTTC.

This clone was seen once. The chain recombines TRBV5-4 with TRBJ1-1; TRBD1 might be the D (6 bases). CDR3 length: 13 residues. Germline loops: CDR1 SGHNT, CDR2 YYREEE (reference sequence). Trimming pared 4 bases from V and 7 bases from J, leaving 14 bases between. The CDR3 DNA sequence: TGTGCCAGCAGCCAAAGGGACAAACATGAAGCTTTCTTT. It codes for CASSQRDKHEAFF. Supplemented by reference TRBV5-4 and TRBJ1-1, the full variable domain reads ETGVTQSPTHLIKTRGQQVTLRCSSQSGHNTVSWYQQALGQGPQFIFQYYREEENGRGNFPPRFSGLQFPNYSSELNVNALELDDSALYLCASSQRDKHEAFFGQGTRLTVV.

A single count supports this clone. The CDR3 region is CASSGTDYEQYF. DNA for the CDR3: TGTGCCTCGTCCGGGACAGACTACGAGCAGTACTTC. The rearrangement joins TRBV30 to TRBJ2-7; 7 nucleotides line up with TRBD1. The length of the CDR3 is 12 residues. CDR1 and CDR2 from the germline V gene are GTSNPN and SVGIG (reference sequence). V dropped 7 bases and J dropped 3; count of bases not matched to a gene: 6.

The rearrangement uses TRBV28 and TRBJ2-3; 7 positions agree with TRBD2. The germline CDR1 and CDR2 sequences are MDHEN and SYDVKM. Unmatched junction bases numbered 7, after V lost 5 bases and J lost 5 bases. The CDR3 is made up of 14 amino acids. The CDR3: CASSLGGRGDTQYF. Here the CDR3 DNA reads TGTGCCAGCAGTCTCGGCGGGAGAGGAGATACGCAGTATTTT.

V gene TRBV6-5 combines with J gene TRBJ2-7, with TRBD2 matching over 10 bases. J lost 2 bases, V lost 4 bases, and 5 bases had no gene match. Looked up from germline, CDR1 is MNHEY and CDR2 is SVGAGI. The CDR3 length is 15 residues. DNA of the CDR3: TGTGCCAGCAGTTGGCGAGCGGGAGGGACCTACGAGCAGTACTTC. Translation: CASSWRAGGTYEQYF.

The chain combines TRBV12-2 with TRBJ2-7; the table names TRBD1, a call not compared with the DNA. TRBV12-2 is marked as a pseudogene. This CDR3 spans 15 amino acids. The CDR3 spells CASRRPQGISYEQYF. As DNA, the CDR3 is TGTGCAAGTCGTCGACCACAGGGAATCTCCTACGAGCAGTACTTC.

Points on this clone: Other DNA sequences in this sample translate to the same CDR3. V is TRBV21-1 and J is TRBJ2-7; the D call in the table, TRBD2, was not verified against the DNA. TRBV21-1 is listed as a pseudogene. CDR3 size: 16 residues. This CDR3 is CASSRTGTSGKYEQYF. In DNA, the CDR3 is TGTGCCAGTAGTCGAACGGGGACTAGCGGGAAGTACGAGCAGTACTTC.

The chain combines TRBV6-5 with TRBJ1-2, with D possibly being TRBD1 (5 bases). CDR3 length: 14 residues. Germline lookup yields CDR1 MNHEY and CDR2 SVGAGI. V shed 3 bases and J shed 1 base, with 9 bases lying between them. CDR3 coding DNA: TGTGCCAGCAGTTATCGACAGTTTAACTATGGCTACACCTTC. Encoded protein: CASSYRQFNYGYTF.

This chain uses TRBV18 with TRBJ1-2; TRBD1 might be the D (6 bases). V was trimmed by 3 bases and J by 13 bases, leaving 21 bases between them. The CDR3 runs to 14 residues. Germline assignment: CDR1 KGHSH and CDR2 LQKENI. The chain's CDR3 is CASSPGRRGDGGTF. The CDR3, as DNA: TGTGCCAGCTCACCGGGTCGCAGGGGAGATGGTGGCACCTTC. The variable domain in full, with the rest retrieved from reference TRBV18 and TRBJ1-2, is NAGVMQNPRHLVRRRGQEARLRCSPMKGHSHVYWYRQLPEEGLKFMVYLQKENIIDESGMPKERFSAEFPKEGPSILRIQQVVRGDSAAYFCASSPGRRGDGGTFGSGTRLTVV.

V is TRBV21-1 and J is TRBJ2-7; TRBD1 is taken as the D call from the table, unchecked against the DNA. TRBV21-1 constitutes a pseudogene. This CDR3 is built from 15 residues. For the CDR3, the DNA is TGTGCCAGCAGCAAAGAAAGAGGGGGCGTCTACGAGCAGTACTTC. It encodes CASSKERGGVYEQYF.

The chain carries TRBV6-6 and TRBJ1-5; the match to TRBD1 covers 10 bases. The CDR3 length is 15 residues. Germline assignment: CDR1 MNHNY and CDR2 SVGAGI (reference sequence). Trimming cost V 6 bases and J 6 bases; bases outside gene matches: 8. The CDR3 is CASSPGTGVSQPQHF. CDR3 DNA: TGTGCCAGCAGCCCCGGGACAGGGGTTAGTCAGCCCCAGCATTTT.

The CDR3 coding sequence is TGCGCCAGCAGCTTGGAGAGGACAGGGACGTCAGAAAAACTGTTTTTT. This translates into CASSLERTGTSEKLFF. This chain links TRBV5-1 with TRBJ1-4, with 8 bases lining up with TRBD1. Germline CDR1 is SGHRS and CDR2 is YFSETQ. The CDR3 totals 16 residues. J was trimmed by 8 bases and V by 0 bases; bases with no gene match: 9.

The rearrangement links TRBV14 to TRBJ2-3, with TRBD1 as a possible D gene (6 bases). This CDR3 has 16 amino acids. Trimming left V 2 bases short and J 0 bases short, with 12 bases between. CDR1 and CDR2 (germline): SGHDN, FVKESK. The DNA for the CDR3 is TGTGCCAGCAGCCAACGGAACAGGGTTAGCACAGATACGCAGTATTTT. It is translated as CASSQRNRVSTDTQYF. Full variable domain (remainder filled in from reference TRBV14 and TRBJ2-3): EAGVTQFPSHSVIEKGQTVTLRCDPISGHDNLYWYRRVMGKEIKFLLHFVKESKQDESGMPNNRFLAERTGGTYSTLKVQPAELEDSGVYFCASSQRNRVSTDTQYFGPGTRLTVL.

In nucleotides, the CDR3 is TGCAGCGTCGCAGGGACGAAGCGGGAGGGCCCAGATACGCAGTATTTT. Translating it yields CSVAGTKREGPDTQYF. The chain joins TRBV29-1 to TRBJ2-3, with 10 bases matching TRBD2. Germline lookup yields CDR1 SQVTM and CDR2 ANQGSEA. After removal of 6 bases from V and 4 bases from J, the junction contained 13 bases not matched to a gene. The CDR3 totals 16 residues.

The chain carries TRBV28 and TRBJ2-7; TRBD2 aligns across 11 bases. V shed 6 bases, J shed 4 bases, and the junction held 8 bases outside the gene matches. Germline V gene lookup returns CDR1 MDHEN and CDR2 SYDVKM. The CDR3 spans 15 residues. CDR3: CASRKTSGSSYEQYF. In nucleotides, the CDR3 is TGTGCCAGCAGGAAAACTAGCGGGAGTTCGTACGAGCAGTACTTC.

Written as DNA, the CDR3 is TGTGCCAGCAGCTTGGTGGGAGGTCCCACTGAAGCTTTCTTT. It encodes CASSLVGGPTEAFF. The chain combines TRBV5-4 with TRBJ1-1, with D uncertain. The germline V gene has CDR1 SGHNT and CDR2 YYREEE (reference sequence). This CDR3 is 14 amino acids long. Trimming pared 0 bases from V and 4 bases from J, leaving 10 bases between.

V gene TRBV7-9 combines with J gene TRBJ2-3; the match to TRBD2 covers 16 bases. From germline, CDR1 is SEHNR and CDR2 FQNEAQ (reference sequence). The CDR3 spans 17 residues. Germline trimming cut 5 bases from V and 4 bases from J; bases unmatched to any gene: 6. The CDR3 DNA follows: TGTGCCAGCAGCCAGGGACTAGCGGGAGGGCGCGCAGATACGCAGTATTTT. Amino acid sequence: CASSQGLAGGRADTQYF.

The chain recombines TRBV27 with TRBJ2-2; 7 bases fit TRBD1. CDR1 is MNHEY, CDR2 SMNVEV, per germline (reference sequence). V was clipped by 3 bases and J by 6 bases; unmatched bases: 19. This CDR3 has 19 amino acids. CDR3 in amino acids: CASSLIGVGAQGKPGELFF. CDR3 sequence (DNA): TGTGCCAGCAGTTTGATTGGAGTGGGAGCACAGGGGAAGCCCGGGGAGCTGTTTTTT.

The J gene is TRBJ1-1, the V gene TRBV5-1; 7 nucleotides align to TRBD1. The germline V gene encodes CDR1 SGHRS and CDR2 YFSETQ. Losses at the gene ends were 3 bases for V and 0 bases for J; bases not matched to a gene: 5. This CDR3 is 15 amino acids long. CDR3 region: CASSYSDRLNTEAFF. The CDR3 nucleotides are TGCGCCAGCAGCTATTCGGACAGGTTGAACACTGAAGCTTTCTTT.

The chain recombines TRBV16 with TRBJ1-4, with D unclear. The germline V gene encodes CDR1 KGHSY and CDR2 FQNENV. V gave up 8 bases and J gave up 8 bases, with 12 bases separating them. The CDR3 spans 12 residues. The CDR3 is CASSSPGEKLFF. The DNA for the CDR3 is TGTGCCAGCTCCTCCCCCGGGGAAAAACTGTTTTTT.

The genes are TRBV27 and TRBJ2-1; D is undetermined. The CDR3 spans 14 residues. The germline gives CDR1 MNHEY, CDR2 SMNVEV (reference sequence). The V end was cut by 4 bases, the J end by 4 bases, with 11 bases between. CDR3 nucleotide sequence: TGTGCCAGCAGTTCGACTCCATATTACAATGAGCAGTTCTTC. This translates into CASSSTPYYNEQFF.